Listed below are T cell receptor beta chains from one sample, sequenced in a study of blood T cell repertoires in COVID-19. Only in-frame clones appear in the TCRdb table, and some are missing; sequencing was by immunoSEQ multiplex PCR. Found here are about 110,000 clones, approximately 80% of them singletons; the top ten hold 16%. Sequencing used peripheral blood. Source of these receptors: a woman aged 55-70 years with acute or convalescent COVID-19. The CDR3 runs from the conserved cysteine through the conserved F or W. A D gene is named only where the DNA matches it firmly. Size is omitted from some rows. Given values are once, few, many or a class for expanded clones.

j_gene,d_gene,v_gene,abundance,CDR3aa,CDR3nt
TRBJ1-3,-,TRBV30,few,CAWSVPGGNTIYF,TGTGCCTGGAGTGTACCAGGCGGAAACACCATATATTTT
TRBJ2-3,-,TRBV5-1,-,CASSLESGTDTQYF,TGCGCCAGCAGCTTGGAGTCAGGGACAGATACGCAGTATTTT
TRBJ2-2,-,TRBV2,-,CASSGRDFTGELFF,TGTGCCAGCAGTGGGCGGGACTTCACCGGGGAGCTGTTTTTT
TRBJ2-7,TRBD2,TRBV10-3,once,CAISGGGSGGPQTYEQYF,TGTGCCATCAGTGGAGGAGGTAGCGGGGGCCCTCAGACCTACGAGCAGTACTTC
TRBJ2-5,-,TRBV7-9,-,CASSSAQSTGLQETQYF,TGTGCCAGCAGCTCAGCCCAAAGCACAGGGCTTCAAGAGACCCAGTACTTC
TRBJ2-7,-,TRBV15,few,CATSSARGLATTYEQYF,TGTGCCACCAGCAGTGCGAGGGGCCTAGCGACAACCTACGAGCAGTACTTC
TRBJ2-3,TRBD2,TRBV5-1,-,CASRSGTSAASTDTQYF,TGCGCCAGCAGATCCGGGACTAGCGCGGCTAGCACAGATACGCAGTATTTT
TRBJ2-7,TRBD1,TRBV19,-,CASSGDRGSYEQYF,TGTGCCAGTAGTGGGGACAGGGGTTCCTACGAGCAGTACTTC
TRBJ1-6,-,TRBV4-3,many,CASSQDRGYNSPLHF,TGCGCCAGCAGCCAAGACCGGGGGTATAATTCACCCCTCCACTTT
TRBJ2-2,-,TRBV7-6,-,CASSPVSNTGELFF,TGTGCCAGCAGCCCCGTGTCGAACACCGGGGAGCTGTTTTTT
TRBJ2-1,TRBD2,TRBV27,few,CASSELAGGLGEQFF,TGTGCCAGCTCCGAACTAGCGGGGGGGCTCGGTGAGCAGTTCTTC
TRBJ2-2,-,TRBV2,-,CASSDSQGGTGELFF,TGTGCCAGCAGTGACTCACAGGGCGGCACCGGGGAGCTGTTTTTT
TRBJ1-1,-,TRBV5-1,-,CASSFLPGATGTEAFF,TGCGCCAGCAGCTTCCTCCCCGGAGCGACGGGCACTGAAGCTTTCTTT
TRBJ1-4,TRBD1,TRBV2,-,CASRPWDRAGNEKLFF,TGTGCCAGCCGCCCTTGGGACAGGGCAGGCAATGAAAAACTGTTTTTT
TRBJ1-5,-,TRBV4-1,-,CASSQVGGGSGQPQHF,TGCGCCAGCAGCCAAGTAGGTGGGGGCTCGGGTCAGCCCCAGCATTTT
TRBJ2-4,TRBD2,TRBV6-5,once,CASSLGVGGKNIQYF,TGTGCCAGCAGTTTAGGAGTGGGAGGGAAAAACATTCAGTACTTC